This TCR beta chain appears in the sequencing data of a study of blood T cell repertoires in COVID-19. Turning to the study itself: T cells, B-cell-depleted T cells, or PBMCs provided the cDNA or gDNA that served as material.

Here immunoSEQ multiplex PCR was the method, and the copy in TCRdb shows in-frame clones only, minus some. This table has hundreds of thousands of clones, around 87% appearing once. Germline V gives CDR1 SQVTM, CDR2 ANQGSEA. This CDR3 region has 14 residues. Trimming shortened V by 6 bases and J by 1 base, and 14 bases separated the two germline ends. Sequences were obtained from PBMCs or T cells enriched from blood (not recorded which). The source of this sequence is a woman in her 30s with acute COVID-19. This chain uses TRBV29-1 with TRBJ2-3, with unresolved D. The chain's CDR3 is CSVTEFYRTDTQYF. CDR3 DNA: TGCAGCGTCACTGAGTTTTACCGCACAGATACGCAGTATTTT.